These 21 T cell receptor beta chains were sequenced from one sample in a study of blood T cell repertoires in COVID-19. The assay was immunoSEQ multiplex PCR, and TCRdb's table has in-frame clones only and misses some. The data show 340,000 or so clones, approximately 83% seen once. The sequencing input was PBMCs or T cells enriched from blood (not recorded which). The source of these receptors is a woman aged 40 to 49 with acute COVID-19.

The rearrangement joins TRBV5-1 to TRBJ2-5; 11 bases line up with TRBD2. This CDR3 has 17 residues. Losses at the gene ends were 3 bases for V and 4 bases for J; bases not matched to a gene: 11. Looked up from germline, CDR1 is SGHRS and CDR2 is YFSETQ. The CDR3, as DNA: TGCGCCAGCAGCTGGACCATTACTAGCGGGAGATCAGAGACCCAGTACTTC. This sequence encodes CASSWTITSGRSETQYF.

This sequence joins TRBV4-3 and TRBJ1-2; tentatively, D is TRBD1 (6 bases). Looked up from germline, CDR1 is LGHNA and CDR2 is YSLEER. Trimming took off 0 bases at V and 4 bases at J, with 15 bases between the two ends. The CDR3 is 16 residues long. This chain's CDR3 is CASSQDNAGAAYGYTF. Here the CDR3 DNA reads TGCGCCAGCAGCCAAGATAATGCAGGGGCCGCCTATGGCTACACCTTC.

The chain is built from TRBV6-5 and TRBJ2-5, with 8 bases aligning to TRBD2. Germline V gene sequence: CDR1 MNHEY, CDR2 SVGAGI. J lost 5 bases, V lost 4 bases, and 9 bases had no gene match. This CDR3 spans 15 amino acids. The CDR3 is CASSSYAGGSETQYF. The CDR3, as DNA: TGTGCCAGCAGTTCCTACGCGGGGGGCTCGGAGACCCAGTACTTC.

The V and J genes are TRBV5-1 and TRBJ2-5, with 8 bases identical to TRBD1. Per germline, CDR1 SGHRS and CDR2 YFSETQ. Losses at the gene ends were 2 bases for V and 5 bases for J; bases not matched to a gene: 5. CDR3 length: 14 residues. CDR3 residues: CASSLPGGWETQYF. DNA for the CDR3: TGCGCCAGCAGCTTACCAGGGGGCTGGGAGACCCAGTACTTC. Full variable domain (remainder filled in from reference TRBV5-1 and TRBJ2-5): KAGVTQTPRYLIKTRGQQVTLSCSPISGHRSVSWYQQTPGQGLQFLFEYFSETQRNKGNFPGRFSGRQFSNSRSEMNVSTLELGDSALYLCASSLPGGWETQYFGPGTRLLVL.

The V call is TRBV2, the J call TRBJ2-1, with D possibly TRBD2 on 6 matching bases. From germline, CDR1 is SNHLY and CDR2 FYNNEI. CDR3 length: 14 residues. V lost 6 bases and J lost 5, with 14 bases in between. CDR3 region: CASRQSGHNNEQFF. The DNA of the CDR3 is TGTGCCAGCAGGCAAAGCGGGCATAACAATGAGCAGTTCTTC. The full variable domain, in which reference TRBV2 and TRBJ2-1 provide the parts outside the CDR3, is EPEVTQTPSHQVTQMGQEVILRCVPISNHLYFYWYRQILGQKVEFLVSFYNNEISEKSEIFDDQFSVERPDGSNFTLKIRSTKLEDSAMYFCASRQSGHNNEQFFGPGTRLTVL.

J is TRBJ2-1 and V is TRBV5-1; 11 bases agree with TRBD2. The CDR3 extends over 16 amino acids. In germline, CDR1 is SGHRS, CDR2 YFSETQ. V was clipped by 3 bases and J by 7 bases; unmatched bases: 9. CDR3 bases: TGCGCCAGCAGCTCCATCACTAGCGGGAGTAGGAATGAGCAGTTCTTC. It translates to CASSSITSGSRNEQFF.

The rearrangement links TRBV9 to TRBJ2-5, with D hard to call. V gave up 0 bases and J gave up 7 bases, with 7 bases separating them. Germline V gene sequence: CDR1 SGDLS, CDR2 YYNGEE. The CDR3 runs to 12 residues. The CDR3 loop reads CASSVDRGTQYF. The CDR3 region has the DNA TGTGCCAGCAGCGTAGATCGAGGGACCCAGTACTTC.

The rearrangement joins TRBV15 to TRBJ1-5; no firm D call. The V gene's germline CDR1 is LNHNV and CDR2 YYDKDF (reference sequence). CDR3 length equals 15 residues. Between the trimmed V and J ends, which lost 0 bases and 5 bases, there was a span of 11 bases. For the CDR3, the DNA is TGTGCCACCAGCAGAGATCCGAACAGTTATCAGCCCCAGCATTTT. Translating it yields CATSRDPNSYQPQHF.

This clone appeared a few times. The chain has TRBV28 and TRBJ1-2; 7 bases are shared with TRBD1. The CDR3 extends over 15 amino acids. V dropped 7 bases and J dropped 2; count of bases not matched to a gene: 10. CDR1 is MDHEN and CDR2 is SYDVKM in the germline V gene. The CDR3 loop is CASKGAGTANYGYTF. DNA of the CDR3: TGTGCCAGCAAGGGGGCGGGGACAGCCAACTATGGCTACACCTTC.

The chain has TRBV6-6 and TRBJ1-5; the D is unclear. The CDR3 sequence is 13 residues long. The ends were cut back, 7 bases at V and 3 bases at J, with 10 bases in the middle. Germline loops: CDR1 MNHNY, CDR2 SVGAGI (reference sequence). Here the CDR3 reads CASNGVPNQPQHF. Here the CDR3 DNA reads TGTGCCAGCAACGGTGTTCCCAATCAGCCCCAGCATTTT.

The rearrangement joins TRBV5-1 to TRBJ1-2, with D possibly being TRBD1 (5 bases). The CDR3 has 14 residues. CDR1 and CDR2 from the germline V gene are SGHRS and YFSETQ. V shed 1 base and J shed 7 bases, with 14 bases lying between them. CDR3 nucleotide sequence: TGCGCCAGCAGCTTGTACAGGCCGGAAACTGGCTACACCTTC. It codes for CASSLYRPETGYTF.

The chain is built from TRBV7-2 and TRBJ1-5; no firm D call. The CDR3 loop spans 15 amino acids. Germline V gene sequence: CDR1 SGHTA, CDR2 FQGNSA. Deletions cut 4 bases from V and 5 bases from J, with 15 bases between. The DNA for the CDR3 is TGTGCCAGCAGCTCCCGTGGGCGTCCGGATCAGCCCCAGCATTTT. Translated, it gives CASSSRGRPDQPQHF.

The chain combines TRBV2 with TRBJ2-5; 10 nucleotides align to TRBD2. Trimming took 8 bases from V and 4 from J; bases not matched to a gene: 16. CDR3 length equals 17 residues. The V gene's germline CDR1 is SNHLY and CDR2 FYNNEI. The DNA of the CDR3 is TGTGCCAGCTCTGAGGTTGCTAGCGGGAGAGGTAGAGAGACCCAGTACTTC. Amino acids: CASSEVASGRGRETQYF.

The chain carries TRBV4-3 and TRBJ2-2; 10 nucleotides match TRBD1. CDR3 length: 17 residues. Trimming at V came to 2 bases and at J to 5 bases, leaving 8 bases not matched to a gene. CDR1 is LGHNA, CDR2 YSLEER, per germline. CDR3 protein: CASSQLRTGGRTGELFF. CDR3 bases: TGCGCCAGCAGCCAACTCAGGACAGGGGGGAGGACCGGGGAGCTGTTTTTT.

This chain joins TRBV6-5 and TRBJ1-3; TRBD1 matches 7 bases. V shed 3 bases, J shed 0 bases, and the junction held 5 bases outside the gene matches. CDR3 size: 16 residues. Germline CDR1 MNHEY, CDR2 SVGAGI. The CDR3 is CASSYGTATSGNTIYF. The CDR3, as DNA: TGTGCCAGCAGTTATGGGACAGCGACCTCTGGAAACACCATATATTTT.

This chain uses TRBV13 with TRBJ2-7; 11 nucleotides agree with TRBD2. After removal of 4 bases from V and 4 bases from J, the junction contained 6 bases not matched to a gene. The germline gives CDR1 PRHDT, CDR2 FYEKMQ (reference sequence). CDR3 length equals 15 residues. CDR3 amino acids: CASSSRASGGYEQYF. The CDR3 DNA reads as TGTGCCAGCAGCTCCCGAGCTAGCGGGGGGTACGAGCAGTACTTC.

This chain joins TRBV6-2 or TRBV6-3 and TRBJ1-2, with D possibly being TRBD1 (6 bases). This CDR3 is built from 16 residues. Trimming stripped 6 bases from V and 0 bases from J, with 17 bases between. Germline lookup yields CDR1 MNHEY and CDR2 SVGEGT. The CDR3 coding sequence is TGTGCCAGCAGGCCTCCGACAGGACTAGCTAACTATGGCTACACCTTC. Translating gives CASRPPTGLANYGYTF.

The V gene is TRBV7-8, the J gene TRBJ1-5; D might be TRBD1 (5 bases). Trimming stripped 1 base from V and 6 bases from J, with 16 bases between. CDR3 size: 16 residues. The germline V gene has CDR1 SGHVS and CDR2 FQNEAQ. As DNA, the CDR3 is TGTGCCAGCAGCTTAGGACCCGACAGCCGTAGTCAGCCCCAGCATTTT. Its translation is CASSLGPDSRSQPQHF.

The CDR3 nucleotides are TGTGCCAGCTCATCTACCGGGACTAGCGGACCCAATGAGCAGTTCTTC. Protein sequence: CASSSTGTSGPNEQFF. The chain combines TRBV18 with TRBJ2-1, with 11 positions matching TRBD2. This CDR3 is 16 amino acids long. In germline, CDR1 is KGHSH, CDR2 LQKENI. The junction had 9 bases not matched to a gene; V was cut back by 5 bases and J by 6 bases.

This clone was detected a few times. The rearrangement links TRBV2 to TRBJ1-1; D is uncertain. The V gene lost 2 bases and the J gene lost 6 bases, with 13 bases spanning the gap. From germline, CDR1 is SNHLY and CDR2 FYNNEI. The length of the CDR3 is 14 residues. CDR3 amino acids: CASSELPPLAEAFF. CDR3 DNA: TGTGCCAGCAGTGAATTGCCTCCTCTAGCTGAAGCTTTCTTT.

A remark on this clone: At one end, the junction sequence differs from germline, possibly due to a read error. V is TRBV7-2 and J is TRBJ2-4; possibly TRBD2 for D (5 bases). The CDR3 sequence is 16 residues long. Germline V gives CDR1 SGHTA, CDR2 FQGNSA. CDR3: CASSLDPLVVGNIQCF. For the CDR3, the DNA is TGTGCCAGCAGCTTAGACCCACTAGTGGTTGGGAACATTCAGTGCTTC.